This T cell receptor (beta chain) was observed in a study of blood T cell repertoires in COVID-19. On the study more broadly: Sites across the United States, Italy and Spain contributed samples from acute and convalescent COVID-19. The analysed material was cDNA or gDNA that came from T cells, B-cell-depleted T cells, or PBMCs.

This CDR3 is 15 amino acids long. CDR1 and CDR2 from the germline V gene are MNHNS and SASEGT. Germline trimming cut 1 base from V and 8 bases from J; bases unmatched to any gene: 6. As handled by the study authors: Cell counts per sample came from amplifying reference gene primers. The table came from immunoSEQ multiplex PCR; TCRdb's copy has only in-frame clones and leaves some out. From that table come the V and J calls and clone size; the DNA was used to work out D and trimming. This table has around 300,000 clones, more than 75% appearing once. The chain couples TRBV6-1 to TRBJ2-1; 9 positions match TRBD1. Sequencing was carried out using peripheral blood. The clonotype comes from a woman aged 25 to 39 who had recovered from COVID-19. CDR3 loop: CASSEGVGTGYEQFF. The CDR3 nucleotides read TGTGCCAGCAGTGAAGGGGTTGGGACAGGGTATGAGCAGTTCTTC.